Described below is a single T cell receptor beta chain sequence and its context. The antigen is unknown. These data come from a study of blood T cells in healthy people across ages. Study-level points and caveats: Across the age range, TCR beta diversity per million T cells fell in a roughly linear way.

The second PCR ran roughly 6 to 12 cycles with a sample-barcoded 5' primer and J-beta primers. TCRdb re-analysed the 5' RACE reads in MiXCR, keeping a single row per CDR3 protein. Found here are approximately 810,000 distinct CDR3 sequences, 29% of them singletons; the top ten hold around a sixth. This CDR3 comprises 15 residues. Germline V gives CDR1 SGHNT, CDR2 YENEEA. The V and J ends lost 5 bases and 2 bases respectively, with 15 bases between them. The specimen sequenced was blood. This clonotype was obtained from a woman older than 75 in good health. The chain joins TRBV11-3 to TRBJ2-5; D possibly corresponds to TRBD2 (7 bases). CDR3 sequence reads: CASSRGGSGQETQYF. The CDR3 bases are TGTGCCAGCAGCCGCGGGGGCAGCGGTCAAGAGACCCAGTACTTC. Filled out from reference TRBV11-3 and TRBJ2-5, the complete variable domain reads EAGVVQSPRYKIIEKKQPVAFWCNPISGHNTLYWYLQNLGQGPELLIRYENEEAVDDSQLPKDRFSAERLKGVDSTLKIQPAELGDSAVYLCASSRGGSGQETQYFGPGTRLLVL.